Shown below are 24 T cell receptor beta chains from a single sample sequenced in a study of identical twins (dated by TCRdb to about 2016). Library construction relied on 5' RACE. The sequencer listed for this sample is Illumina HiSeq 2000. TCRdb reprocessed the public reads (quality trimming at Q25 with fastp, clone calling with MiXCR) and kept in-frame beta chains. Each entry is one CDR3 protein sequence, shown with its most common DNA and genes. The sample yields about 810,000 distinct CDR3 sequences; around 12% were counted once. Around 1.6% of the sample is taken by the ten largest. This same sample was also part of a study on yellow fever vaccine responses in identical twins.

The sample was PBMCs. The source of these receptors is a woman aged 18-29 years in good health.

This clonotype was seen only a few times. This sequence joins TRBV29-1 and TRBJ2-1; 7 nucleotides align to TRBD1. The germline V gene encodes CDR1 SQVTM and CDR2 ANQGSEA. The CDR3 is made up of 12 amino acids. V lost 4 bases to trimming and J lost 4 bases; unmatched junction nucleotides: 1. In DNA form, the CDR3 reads TGCAGCGTTGTGGGACAGTACAATGAGCAGTTCTTC. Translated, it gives CSVVGQYNEQFF.

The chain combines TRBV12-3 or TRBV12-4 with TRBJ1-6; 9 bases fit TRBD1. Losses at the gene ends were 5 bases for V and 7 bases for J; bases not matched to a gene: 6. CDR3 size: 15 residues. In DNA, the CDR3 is TGTGCCAGCAGTACCGGGACAGGGATAAATTCACCCCTCCACTTT. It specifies CASSTGTGINSPLHF.

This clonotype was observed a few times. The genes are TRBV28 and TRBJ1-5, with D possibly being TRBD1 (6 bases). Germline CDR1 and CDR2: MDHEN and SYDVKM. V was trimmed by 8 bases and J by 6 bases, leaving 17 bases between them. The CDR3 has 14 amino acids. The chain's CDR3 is CASWAGGAGQPQHF. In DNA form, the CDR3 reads TGTGCCAGCTGGGCGGGGGGCGCGGGTCAGCCCCAGCATTTT.

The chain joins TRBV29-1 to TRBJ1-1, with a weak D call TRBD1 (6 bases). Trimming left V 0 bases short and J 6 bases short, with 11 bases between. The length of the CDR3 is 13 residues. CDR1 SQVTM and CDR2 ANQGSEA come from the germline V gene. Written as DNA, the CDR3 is TGCAGCGTTGAAGACCCCGGGGGCTCTGAAGCTTTCTTT. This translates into CSVEDPGGSEAFF.

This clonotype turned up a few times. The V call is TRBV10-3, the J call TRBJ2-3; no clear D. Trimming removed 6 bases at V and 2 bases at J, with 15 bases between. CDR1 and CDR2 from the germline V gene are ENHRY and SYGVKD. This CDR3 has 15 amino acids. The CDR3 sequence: CAISDHTGPTDTQYF. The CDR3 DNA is TGTGCCATCAGCGACCATACGGGTCCCACAGATACGCAGTATTTT.

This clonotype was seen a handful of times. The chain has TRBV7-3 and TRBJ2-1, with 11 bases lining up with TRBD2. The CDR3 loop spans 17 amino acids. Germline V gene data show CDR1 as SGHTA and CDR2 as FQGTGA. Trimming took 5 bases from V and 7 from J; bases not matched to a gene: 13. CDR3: CASSLTLIAGGRNEQFF. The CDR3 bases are TGTGCCAGCAGCCTTACACTAATAGCGGGAGGGCGAAATGAGCAGTTCTTC.

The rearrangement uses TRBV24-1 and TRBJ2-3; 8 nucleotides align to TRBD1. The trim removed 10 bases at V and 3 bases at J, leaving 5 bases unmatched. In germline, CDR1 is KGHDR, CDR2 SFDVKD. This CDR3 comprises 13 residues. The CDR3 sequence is CATETGVTDTQYF. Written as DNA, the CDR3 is TGTGCCACAGAGACAGGGGTAACAGATACGCAGTATTTT.

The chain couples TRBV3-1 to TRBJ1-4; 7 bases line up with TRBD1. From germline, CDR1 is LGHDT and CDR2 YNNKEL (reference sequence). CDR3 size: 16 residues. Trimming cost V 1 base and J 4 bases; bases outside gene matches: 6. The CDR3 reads CASSQAPGQLNEKLFF. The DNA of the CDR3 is TGTGCCAGCAGCCAAGCACCGGGACAGCTTAATGAAAAACTGTTTTTT.

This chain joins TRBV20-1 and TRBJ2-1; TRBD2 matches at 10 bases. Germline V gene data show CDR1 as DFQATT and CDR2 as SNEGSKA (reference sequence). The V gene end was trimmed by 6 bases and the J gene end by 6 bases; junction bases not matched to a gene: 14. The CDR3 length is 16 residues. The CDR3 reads CSAGNIAGGPPNEQFF. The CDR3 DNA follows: TGCAGTGCCGGAAACATAGCGGGAGGCCCTCCCAATGAGCAGTTCTTC.

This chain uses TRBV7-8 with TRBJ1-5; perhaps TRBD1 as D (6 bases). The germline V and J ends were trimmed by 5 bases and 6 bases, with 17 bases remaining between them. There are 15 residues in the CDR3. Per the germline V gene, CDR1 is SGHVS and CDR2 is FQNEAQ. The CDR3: CASSPRDTIAQPQHF. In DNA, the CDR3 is TGTGCCAGCAGCCCCAGGGACACGATAGCTCAGCCCCAGCATTTT. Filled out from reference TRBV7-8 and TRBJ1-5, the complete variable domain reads GAGVSQSPRYKVAKRGQDVALRCDPISGHVSLFWYQQALGQGPEFLTYFQNEAQLDKSGLPSDRFFAERPEGSVSTLKIQRTQQEDSAVYLCASSPRDTIAQPQHFGDGTRLSIL.

The CDR3 DNA sequence: TGTGCCAGCAGTTTACGTGGACGCCTTACAGATACGCAGTATTTT. Protein: CASSLRGRLTDTQYF. V gene TRBV27 combines with J gene TRBJ2-3; D is unclear. Between the trimmed V and J ends, which lost 2 bases and 3 bases, there was a span of 12 bases. CDR3 length: 15 residues. The germline gives CDR1 MNHEY, CDR2 SMNVEV (reference sequence).

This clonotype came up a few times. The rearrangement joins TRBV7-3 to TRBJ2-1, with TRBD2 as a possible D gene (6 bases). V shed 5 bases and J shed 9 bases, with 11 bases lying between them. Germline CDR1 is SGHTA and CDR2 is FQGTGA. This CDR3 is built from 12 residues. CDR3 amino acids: CASSEEGGEQFF. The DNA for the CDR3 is TGTGCCAGCAGCGAAGAGGGAGGTGAGCAGTTCTTC.

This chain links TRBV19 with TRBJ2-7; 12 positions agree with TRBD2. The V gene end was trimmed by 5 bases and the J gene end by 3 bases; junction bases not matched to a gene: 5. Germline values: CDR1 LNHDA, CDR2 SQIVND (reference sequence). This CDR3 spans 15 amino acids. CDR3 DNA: TGTGCCAGTAGTTCCCGGACTAGCGGGAACTACGAGCAGTACTTC. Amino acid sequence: CASSSRTSGNYEQYF.

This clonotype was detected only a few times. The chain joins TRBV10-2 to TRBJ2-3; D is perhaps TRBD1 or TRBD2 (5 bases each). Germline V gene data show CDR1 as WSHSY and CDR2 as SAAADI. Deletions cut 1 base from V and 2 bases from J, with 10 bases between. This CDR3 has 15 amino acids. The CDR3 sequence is CASSEWGRLTDTQYF. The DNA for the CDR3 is TGCGCCAGCAGTGAGTGGGGACGGCTCACAGATACGCAGTATTTT.

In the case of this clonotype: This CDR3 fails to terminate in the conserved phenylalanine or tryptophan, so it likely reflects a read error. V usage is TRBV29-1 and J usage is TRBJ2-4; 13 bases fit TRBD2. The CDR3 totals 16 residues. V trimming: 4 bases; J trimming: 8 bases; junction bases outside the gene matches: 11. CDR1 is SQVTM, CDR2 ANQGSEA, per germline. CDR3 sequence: CSVAGLAGAPEDIQYY. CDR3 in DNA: TGCAGCGTTGCCGGACTAGCGGGAGCCCCCGAAGACATTCAGTACTAC.

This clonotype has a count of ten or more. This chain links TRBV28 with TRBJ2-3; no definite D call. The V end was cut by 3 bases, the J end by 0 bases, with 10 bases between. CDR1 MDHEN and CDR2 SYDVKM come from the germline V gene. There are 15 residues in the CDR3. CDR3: CASSFSRPSTDTQYF. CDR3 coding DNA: TGTGCCAGCAGTTTCTCCAGGCCCAGCACAGATACGCAGTATTTT.

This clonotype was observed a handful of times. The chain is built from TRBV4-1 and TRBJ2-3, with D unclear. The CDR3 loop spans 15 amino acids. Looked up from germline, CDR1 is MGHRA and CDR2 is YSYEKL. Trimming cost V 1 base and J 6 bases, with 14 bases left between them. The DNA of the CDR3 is TGCGCCAGCAGCCAAGGGCCCCGACTTGGGGATACGCAGTATTTT. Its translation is CASSQGPRLGDTQYF.

The CDR3 protein is CAISALRGQAEAFF. The CDR3 DNA sequence: TGTGCCATCAGTGCCCTACGGGGGCAGGCTGAAGCTTTCTTT. The chain recombines TRBV10-3 with TRBJ1-1; D possibly corresponds to TRBD1 (6 bases). In germline, CDR1 is ENHRY, CDR2 SYGVKD. V lost 4 bases to trimming and J lost 6 bases, with 15 bases between them. This CDR3 comprises 14 residues.

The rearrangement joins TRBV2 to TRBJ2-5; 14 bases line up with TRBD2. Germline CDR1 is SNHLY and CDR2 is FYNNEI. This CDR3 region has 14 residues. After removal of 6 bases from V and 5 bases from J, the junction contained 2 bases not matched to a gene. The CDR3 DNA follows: TGTGCCAGCAGGACTAGCGGGAGGGTTGAGACCCAGTACTTC. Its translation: CASRTSGRVETQYF.

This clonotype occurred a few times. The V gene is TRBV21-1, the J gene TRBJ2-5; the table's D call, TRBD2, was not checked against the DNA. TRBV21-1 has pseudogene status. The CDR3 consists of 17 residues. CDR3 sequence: CASSKRGPPGAHETQYF. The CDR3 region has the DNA TGTGCCAGCAGCAAAAGAGGGCCTCCAGGGGCCCATGAGACCCAGTACTTC.

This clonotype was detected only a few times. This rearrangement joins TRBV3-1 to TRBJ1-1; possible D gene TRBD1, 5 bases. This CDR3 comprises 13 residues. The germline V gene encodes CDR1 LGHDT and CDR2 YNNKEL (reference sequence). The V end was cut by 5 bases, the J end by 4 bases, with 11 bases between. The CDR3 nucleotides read TGTGCCAGCAGCATGGGGGTGGGCACTGAAGCTTTCTTT. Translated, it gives CASSMGVGTEAFF.

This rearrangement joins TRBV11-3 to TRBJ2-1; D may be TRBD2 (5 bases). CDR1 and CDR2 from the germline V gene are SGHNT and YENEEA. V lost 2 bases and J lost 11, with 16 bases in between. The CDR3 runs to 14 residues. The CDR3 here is CASSLSEVERKQFF. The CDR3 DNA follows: TGTGCCAGCAGCTTATCGGAGGTGGAACGGAAGCAGTTCTTC. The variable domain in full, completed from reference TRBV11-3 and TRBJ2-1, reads EAGVVQSPRYKIIEKKQPVAFWCNPISGHNTLYWYLQNLGQGPELLIRYENEEAVDDSQLPKDRFSAERLKGVDSTLKIQPAELGDSAVYLCASSLSEVERKQFFGPGTRLTVL.

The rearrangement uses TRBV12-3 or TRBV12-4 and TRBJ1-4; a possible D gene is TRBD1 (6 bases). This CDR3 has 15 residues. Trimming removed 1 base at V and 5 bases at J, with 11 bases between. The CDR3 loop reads CASSLGGGGNEKLFF. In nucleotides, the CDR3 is TGTGCCAGCAGTTTAGGGGGAGGGGGAAATGAAAAACTGTTTTTT.

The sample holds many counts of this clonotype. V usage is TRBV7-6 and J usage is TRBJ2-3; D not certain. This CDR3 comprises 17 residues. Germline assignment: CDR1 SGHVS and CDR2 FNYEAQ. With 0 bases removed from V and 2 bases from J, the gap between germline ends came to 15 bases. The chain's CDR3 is CASSLAGVPATTDTQYF. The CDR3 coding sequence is TGTGCCAGCAGCTTAGCTGGGGTCCCGGCGACCACAGATACGCAGTATTTT.